This TCR beta chain originates from a study of CD4 T cell repertoires and nickel (dated by TCRdb to about 2020). Library creation used RT-PCR. The sequencing machine was an Illumina MiSeq. TCRdb's own reprocessing of the public reads used fastp at Q25 and MiXCR and kept productive beta chains. CDR3 protein sequences are deduplicated, and each keeps its most common genes and DNA. Here the sample has approximately 300 distinct CDR3 sequences; around 42% occur a single time. Roughly a quarter of the sample is in the top ten clones. The germline V gene (reference sequence) sets CDR1 to SSHAT and CDR2 to FNYEAQ. The CDR3 holds 15 amino acids from the cysteine to the phenylalanine. Of all the DNA, just the CDR3 is kept, 45 bases in frame from base 1. The table lists this clonotype with a count of one. Which antigen it targets is not known. The junction shows a germline mismatch at one end, possibly a read error.

The specimen sequenced was CD4+ T cells from blood, not recorded whether cultured. The rearrangement combines TRBV7-7 with TRBJ2-3, with 7 bases matching TRBD2. This clonotype originated in a human donor in a nickel allergy study, with or without nickel allergy (not recorded which). It is not recorded whether this sample comes from one donor or several. The nucleotide sequence is TGTGCTAGCAGCTCCTCGGGACTACCCCAAGATACGCAGTATTTT. This sequence encodes CASSSSGLPQDTQYF.